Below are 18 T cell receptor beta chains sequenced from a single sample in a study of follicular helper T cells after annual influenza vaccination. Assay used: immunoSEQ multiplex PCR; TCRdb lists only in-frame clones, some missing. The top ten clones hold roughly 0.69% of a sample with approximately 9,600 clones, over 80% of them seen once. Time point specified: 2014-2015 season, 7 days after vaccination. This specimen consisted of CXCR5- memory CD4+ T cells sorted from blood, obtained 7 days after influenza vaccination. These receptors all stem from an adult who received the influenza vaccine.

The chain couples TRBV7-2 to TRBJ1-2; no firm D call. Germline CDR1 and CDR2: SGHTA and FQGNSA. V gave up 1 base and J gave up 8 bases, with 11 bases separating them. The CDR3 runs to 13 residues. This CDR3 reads CASSLGRIVGYTF. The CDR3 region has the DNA TGTGCCAGCAGCTTAGGCCGGATAGTAGGCTACACCTTC.

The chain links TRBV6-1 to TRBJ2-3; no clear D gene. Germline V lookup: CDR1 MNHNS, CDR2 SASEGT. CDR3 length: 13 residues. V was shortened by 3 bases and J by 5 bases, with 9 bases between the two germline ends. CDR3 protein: CASSDPPGDTQYF. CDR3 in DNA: TGTGCCAGCAGTGATCCCCCGGGAGATACGCAGTATTTT.

The CDR3 nucleotides are TGTGCCAGCAGTGGGACTAGCGTCTCCTACAATGAGCAGTTCTTC. Translating it yields CASSGTSVSYNEQFF. The rearrangement links TRBV2 to TRBJ2-1; 9 bases map to TRBD2. Germline loops: CDR1 SNHLY, CDR2 FYNNEI. This CDR3 comprises 15 residues. The V segment lost 4 bases and the J segment 0 bases; nucleotides outside the gene matches: 1.

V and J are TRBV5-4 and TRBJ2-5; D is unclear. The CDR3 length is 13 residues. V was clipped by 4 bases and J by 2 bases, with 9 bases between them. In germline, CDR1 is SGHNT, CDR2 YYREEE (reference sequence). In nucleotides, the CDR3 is TGTGCCAGCAGCCGGACCGAACAAGAGACCCAGTACTTC. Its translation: CASSRTEQETQYF.

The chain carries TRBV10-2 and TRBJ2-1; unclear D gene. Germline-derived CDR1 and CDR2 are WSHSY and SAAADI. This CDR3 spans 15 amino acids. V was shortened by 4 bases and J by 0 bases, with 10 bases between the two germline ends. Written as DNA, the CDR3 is TGCGCCAGCAGTGCCGAGGCCCCCTCCTACAATGAGCAGTTCTTC. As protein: CASSAEAPSYNEQFF.

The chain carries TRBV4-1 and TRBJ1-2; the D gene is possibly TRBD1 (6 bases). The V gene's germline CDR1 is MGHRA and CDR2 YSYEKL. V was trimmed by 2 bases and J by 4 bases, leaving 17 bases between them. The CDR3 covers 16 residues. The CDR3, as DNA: TGCGCCAGCAGCCAACTAAGACAGGCGCGGACCTATGGCTACACCTTC. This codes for CASSQLRQARTYGYTF.

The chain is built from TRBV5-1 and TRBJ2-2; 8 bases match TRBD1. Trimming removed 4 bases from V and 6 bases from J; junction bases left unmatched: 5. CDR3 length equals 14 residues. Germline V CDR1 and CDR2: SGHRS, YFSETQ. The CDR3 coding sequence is TGCGCCAGCAGCGGCCAGGGGGCGTCCGGGGAGCTGTTTTTT. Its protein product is CASSGQGASGELFF.

The DNA of the CDR3 is TGTGCCAGCAGCTTCCAGGGCGGTGAAAAACTGTTTTTT. It encodes CASSFQGGEKLFF. V is TRBV7-2 and J is TRBJ1-4, with D tentatively TRBD1 (5 bases). The V end lost 3 bases, the J end lost 7 bases, and 9 bases lay between the germline ends. CDR3 size: 13 residues. From germline, CDR1 is SGHTA and CDR2 FQGNSA.

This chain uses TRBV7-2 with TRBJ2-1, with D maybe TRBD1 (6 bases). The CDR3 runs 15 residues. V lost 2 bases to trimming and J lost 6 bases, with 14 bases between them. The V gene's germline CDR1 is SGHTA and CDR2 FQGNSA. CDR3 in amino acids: CASSLQSWGPNEQFF. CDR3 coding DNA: TGTGCCAGCAGCTTACAGTCTTGGGGGCCCAATGAGCAGTTCTTC. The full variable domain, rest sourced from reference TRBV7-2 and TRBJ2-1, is GAGVSQSPSNKVTEKGKDVELRCDPISGHTALYWYRQSLGQGLEFLIYFQGNSAPDKSGLPSDRFSAERTGGSVSTLTIQRTQQEDSAVYLCASSLQSWGPNEQFFGPGTRLTVL.

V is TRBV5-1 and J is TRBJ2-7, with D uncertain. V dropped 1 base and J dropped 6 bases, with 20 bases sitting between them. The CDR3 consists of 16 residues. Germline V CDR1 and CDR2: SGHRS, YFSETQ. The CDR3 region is CASSLIAGLNRGEQYF. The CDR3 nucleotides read TGCGCCAGCAGCTTGATCGCCGGGCTTAACCGAGGCGAGCAGTACTTC.

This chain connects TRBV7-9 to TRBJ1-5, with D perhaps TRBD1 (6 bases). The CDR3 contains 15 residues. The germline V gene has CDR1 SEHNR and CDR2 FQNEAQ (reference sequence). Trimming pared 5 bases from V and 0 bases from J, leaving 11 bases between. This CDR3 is CASSPGGYSNQPQHF. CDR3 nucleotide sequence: TGTGCCAGCAGCCCTGGGGGCTATAGCAATCAGCCCCAGCATTTT.

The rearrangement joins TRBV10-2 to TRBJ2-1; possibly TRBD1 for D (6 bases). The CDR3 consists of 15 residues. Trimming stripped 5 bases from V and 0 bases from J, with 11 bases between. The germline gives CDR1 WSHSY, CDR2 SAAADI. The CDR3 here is CASSRDTSSYNEQFF. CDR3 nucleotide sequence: TGCGCCAGCAGTCGGGACACTAGCTCCTACAATGAGCAGTTCTTC.

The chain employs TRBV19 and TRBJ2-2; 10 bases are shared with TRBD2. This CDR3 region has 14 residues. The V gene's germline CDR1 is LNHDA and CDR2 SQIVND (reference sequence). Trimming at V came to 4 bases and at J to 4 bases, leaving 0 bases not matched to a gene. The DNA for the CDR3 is TGTGCCAGTAGTACTAGCGGGGGCACCGGGGAGCTGTTTTTT. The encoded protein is CASSTSGGTGELFF. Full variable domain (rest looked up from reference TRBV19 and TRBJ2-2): DGGITQSPKYLFRKEGQNVTLSCEQNLNHDAMYWYRQDPGQGLRLIYYSQIVNDFQKGDIAEGYSVSREKKESFPLTVTSAQKNPTAFYLCASSTSGGTGELFFGEGSRLTVL.

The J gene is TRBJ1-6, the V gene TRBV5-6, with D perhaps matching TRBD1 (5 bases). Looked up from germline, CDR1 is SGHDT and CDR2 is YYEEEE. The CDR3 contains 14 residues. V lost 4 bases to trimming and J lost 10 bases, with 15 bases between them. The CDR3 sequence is CASSRRRGESPLHF. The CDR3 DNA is TGTGCCAGCAGCCGCCGGCGGGGCGAATCACCCCTCCACTTT.

CDR3 sequence reads: CASSQSGTPGNTIYF. In DNA form, the CDR3 reads TGTGCCAGCAGTCAAAGCGGGACACCAGGAAACACCATATATTTT. The chain couples TRBV27 to TRBJ1-3, with D possibly TRBD1 on 6 matching bases. Germline V gives CDR1 MNHEY, CDR2 SMNVEV (reference sequence). CDR3 size: 15 residues. Trimming stripped 5 bases from V and 4 bases from J, with 15 bases between.

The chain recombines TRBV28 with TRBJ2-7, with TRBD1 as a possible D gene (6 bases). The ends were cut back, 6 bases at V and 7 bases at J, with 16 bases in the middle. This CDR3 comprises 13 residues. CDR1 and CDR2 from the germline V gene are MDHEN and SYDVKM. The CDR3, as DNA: TGTGCCAGCAGAAGAAACAGGGTGGGTGAGCAGTACTTC. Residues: CASRRNRVGEQYF.

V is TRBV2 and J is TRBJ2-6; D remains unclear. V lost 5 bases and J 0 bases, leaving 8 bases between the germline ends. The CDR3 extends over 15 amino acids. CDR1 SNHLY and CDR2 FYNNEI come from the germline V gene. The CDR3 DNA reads TGTGCCAGCAGTACCGCCCCCTCTGGGGCCAACGTCCTGACTTTC. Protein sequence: CASSTAPSGANVLTF.

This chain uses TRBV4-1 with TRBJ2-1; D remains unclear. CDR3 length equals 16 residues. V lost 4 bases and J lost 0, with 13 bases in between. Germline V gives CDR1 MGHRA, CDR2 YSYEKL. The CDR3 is CASSPETESSYNEQFF. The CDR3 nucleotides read TGCGCCAGCAGCCCTGAGACGGAGAGCTCCTACAATGAGCAGTTCTTC.